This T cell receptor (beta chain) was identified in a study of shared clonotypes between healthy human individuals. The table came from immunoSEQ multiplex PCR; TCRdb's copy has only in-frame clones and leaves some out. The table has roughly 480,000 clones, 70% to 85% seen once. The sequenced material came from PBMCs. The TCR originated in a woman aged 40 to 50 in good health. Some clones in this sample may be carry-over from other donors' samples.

Written as DNA, the CDR3 is TGTGCCAGCAGTGAAAGACAGGGATTAGCTGAAGCTTTCTTT. This gives the protein CASSERQGLAEAFF. The chain links TRBV6-1 to TRBJ1-1; 7 nucleotides agree with TRBD1. Germline CDR1 MNHNS, CDR2 SASEGT. The CDR3 extends over 14 amino acids. Germline trimming cut 2 bases from V and 6 bases from J; bases unmatched to any gene: 6.